This T cell receptor beta chain was sequenced during a study of CD8+CD57+ T cells in acquired aplastic anemia. Study-level information: Average CD4+ read depth in healthy donors was about 9.8 million reads.

CDR1 is SGHTA, CDR2 FQGNSA, per germline. The CDR3 is 11 amino acids. Genomic DNA served as template for TCR beta VDJ and CDR3 profiling. TCRdb re-derived calls from the reads in MiXCR, one entry per CDR3 protein. The table has around 64,000 distinct CDR3 sequences, about 54% seen once; the top ten hold under 3%. V is TRBV7-2 and J is TRBJ1-2; D is ambiguous. The TCR comes from a human donor in good health, serving as a control. The sequenced sample was sorted CD4+, CD8+, or CD8+CD57+ T cells (not recorded which) from PBMCs. CDR3 coding DNA: TGTGCTAGAGACACCAACTATGGCTACACCTTC. Translating it yields CARDTNYGYTF.